A selection of T cell receptor beta chains follows, all from one sample in a study of shared clonotypes between healthy human individuals. Libraries were prepared by immunoSEQ multiplex PCR; TCRdb keeps only in-frame clonotypes and omits some of them. The sample includes roughly 1,600,000 clones, approximately 98.5% of them seen just once. Sample: naive CD4+ T cells sorted from blood. The source of these receptors is a man in his thirties or forties in good health. Each CDR3 is given without its conserved first and last residue. Fields, in order: clone size, V gene, CDR3 protein. The size entry is marked missing in some rows and otherwise reads once, few, many or a size class.

clone_size: .; v_call: TRBV2; cdr3_aa: ASSRQVSSYEQY
clone_size: .; v_call: TRBV5-1; cdr3_aa: ASSFPSAYNEQF
clone_size: once; v_call: TRBV5-1; cdr3_aa: ASSLRVPDAHMNTEAF
clone_size: .; v_call: TRBV19; cdr3_aa: ASTSPGSYEQY
clone_size: .; v_call: TRBV11-3; cdr3_aa: ASSLGSGTYNEQF
clone_size: .; v_call: TRBV27; cdr3_aa: ASSYNRVGNQPQH
clone_size: .; v_call: TRBV19; cdr3_aa: ASSTRGPDEQY
clone_size: .; v_call: TRBV7-3; cdr3_aa: ASSSGGAGYSEQF
clone_size: .; v_call: TRBV7-6; cdr3_aa: ASSLSETSTYEQY
clone_size: .; v_call: TRBV6-6; cdr3_aa: ASSILRGEKLF
clone_size: .; v_call: TRBV4-1; cdr3_aa: ASSQGSYGRGTEAF
clone_size: .; v_call: TRBV7-8; cdr3_aa: ASSLRPPEQY
clone_size: .; v_call: TRBV11-2; cdr3_aa: ASSARQGNIAKNIQY
clone_size: .; v_call: TRBV7-3; cdr3_aa: ASSLPTGVNTGELF
clone_size: .; v_call: TRBV4-2; cdr3_aa: ASSPSGEETQY
clone_size: .; v_call: TRBV5-4; cdr3_aa: ASGTSGRLIGELF
clone_size: .; v_call: TRBV5-5; cdr3_aa: ASSPRGGLDEQY
clone_size: .; v_call: TRBV25-1; cdr3_aa: ASSANGTAIDSNQPQH
clone_size: .; v_call: TRBV11-3; cdr3_aa: ASSADSYNEQF
clone_size: .; v_call: TRBV10-3; cdr3_aa: ATAGGQGYEQY
clone_size: .; v_call: TRBV7-6; cdr3_aa: ASSSKLAGGLETQY
clone_size: .; v_call: TRBV5-1; cdr3_aa: ASSLSGRSEAF
clone_size: .; v_call: TRBV2; cdr3_aa: ASSGGQGGNQPQH
clone_size: .; v_call: TRBV7-2; cdr3_aa: ASRPSGSYNEQF